Listed here is a single T cell receptor beta chain. This clonotype showed up just a few times. Its antigen target is currently unknown. There are no base qualities to consult, and no much larger clone falls within one base. These data come from a study of T-cell memory formation after mild COVID-19 (dated by TCRdb to about 2021). Looking at the study overall: TCR sequence clusters from the two donors were largely donor specific. Two young, previously healthy adult volunteers, one female and one male, were included in the cohort. T-cell clones expanding and contracting after mild COVID-19 in a couple of donors were tracked by longitudinal TCRalpha and TCRbeta repertoire sequencing. General findings and caveats noted by the study authors: Whether the second-wave clones peaking on day 37 were SARS-CoV-2 specific was not confirmed. Some responding clones were found in pre-infection memory, which suggests that pre-existing cross-reactive memory T cells took part in the SARS-CoV-2 response. Contracting CD4+ clones appeared mostly in the CM and EM memory subsets, whereas CD8+ clones were enriched in EMRA. Only a couple of mild cases were covered by the study, and larger cohorts that include severe cases with pre-infection samples were considered necessary. Clones contracting from day 15 to 85 had balanced CD4/CD8 phenotypes, while a second wave expanding from day 15 to 37 was biased towards CD4+.

TCRdb shows the sequencer as Illumina NovaSeq 6000. Using 5'RACE with constant-segment primers, TCRalpha and TCRbeta cDNA libraries were constructed, with sample barcodes and unique molecular identifiers added in the process. RNA was extracted from every sample with Trizol reagent. Library amplification was performed in two PCR steps, and a second sample barcode and Illumina TruSeq adapters were introduced in the second step. Libraries were sequenced on an Illumina NovaSeq with 2 x 150 bp paired-end reads. Processing in the source paper ran as follows. Reads were demultiplexed and collapsed into UMI-guided consensus sequences with migec v1.2.7. With mixcr v2.1.11, UMI consensuses were aligned to TRA and TRB V and J templates and assembled into clonotypes. Expanded or contracted clonotypes were those called significant by both edgeR and NoisET, with noise models trained on biological replicates. For edgeR calls, a false discovery rate-adjusted p below 0.01 and a log2 fold-change threshold of 1 were applied. As an exploratory analysis of dynamics, max-normalized trajectories of the 1000 most abundant clonotypes were examined with PCA combined with hierarchical clustering. Separately sequenced CD4+ and CD8+ repertoires were used to assign a CD4 or CD8 phenotype to each responding clone. The public reads were reprocessed in TCRdb via fastp at Q25 and MiXCR, keeping in-frame beta chains. Identical CDR3 proteins give one entry, which carries the most common genes and DNA. V and J calls and clone size were set by TCRdb, not the authors. The sample yields roughly 610,000 distinct CDR3 sequences; roughly 17% were counted once. Together, the top ten hold around 7.8% of the sample.

Ficoll-Paque density gradient centrifugation was used to isolate PBMCs. The sample comprised PBMCs or a T cell subset sorted from them (not recorded which). This TCR derives from an adult woman who had mild COVID-19 (a few samples of this study predate the infection). The sample titles of this study are shuffled in the database, so cell type and time point are left out; the donor was told from shared clones.

The bases read TGCAGTGCTATAGACAGGTGGGATCAGCCCCAGCATTTT. This gives the protein CSAIDRWDQPQHF. The chain is made from TRBV20-1 and TRBJ1-5; TRBD1 could be the D gene, as 6 bases match. Looking up the germline V gene (reference sequence) yields CDR1 DFQATT and CDR2 SNEGSKA. At the junction V is shortened by 4 bases and J by 5 bases, with 12 bases in between. Inclusive of the bounding cysteine and phenylalanine, the CDR3 is 13 residues long. The kept DNA is CDR3 alone, 39 bases in frame from the first base.